The 19 T cell receptor beta chains below were found in one sample sequenced in a study of T cell repertoires in cytomegalovirus infection. No antigen has been assigned to these receptors. TCRdb re-analysed the reads in MiXCR, keeping a single row per CDR3 protein. The sample lists about 110,000 distinct CDR3 sequences, roughly 39% occurring once. The material was CD8+ T cells from cultured PBMCs, obtained from culture after CMV antigen stimulation. Receptors were obtained from a human donor in good health (CMV status not recorded). Some clones in this sample may be carry-over from other donors' samples.

The chain is built from TRBV7-2 and TRBJ1-4; possible D gene TRBD1, 6 bases. The germline CDR1 and CDR2 sequences are SGHTA and FQGNSA. This CDR3 has 16 amino acids. The V end was cut by 4 bases, the J end by 8 bases, with 20 bases between. CDR3 in amino acids: CASSSGRRGAWEKLFF. The CDR3 region has the DNA TGTGCCAGCAGCTCCGGCCGGAGGGGGGCTTGGGAAAAACTGTTTTTT.

This clonotype came up many times. The chain employs TRBV6-1 and TRBJ1-5; TRBD1 aligns across 11 bases. CDR1 MNHNS and CDR2 SASEGT come from the germline V gene. After removal of 6 bases from V and 6 bases from J, the junction contained 7 bases not matched to a gene. The CDR3 runs 15 residues. The CDR3 loop reads CASRPGQGVGQPQHF. The CDR3 bases are TGTGCCAGCAGACCGGGACAGGGGGTCGGTCAGCCCCAGCATTTT.

This chain joins TRBV6-5 and TRBJ1-1; D possibly corresponds to TRBD1 (6 bases). With 7 bases removed from V and 6 bases from J, the gap between germline ends came to 18 bases. The CDR3 runs 14 residues. Germline CDR1 and CDR2: MNHEY and SVGAGI. The CDR3 sequence is CASTPFGGRPEAFF. The CDR3 DNA is TGTGCCAGCACCCCTTTCGGGGGCCGACCTGAAGCTTTCTTT.

The J gene is TRBJ1-2, the V gene TRBV7-2, with D hard to call. Trimming stripped 3 bases from V and 4 bases from J, with 12 bases between. In germline, CDR1 is SGHTA, CDR2 FQGNSA. The CDR3 runs to 14 residues. CDR3 sequence reads: CASSFPGVGYGYTF. Written as DNA, the CDR3 is TGTGCCAGCAGCTTCCCCGGGGTGGGCTATGGCTACACCTTC.

This clonotype was detected a few times. The chain links TRBV7-9 to TRBJ1-1, with unresolved D. The CDR3 is 14 amino acids. CDR1 SEHNR and CDR2 FQNEAQ come from the germline V gene (reference sequence). V was cut by 3 bases and J by 1 base, with 9 bases left in between. This CDR3 is CASSLGFGNTEAFF. For the CDR3, the DNA is TGTGCCAGCAGCTTGGGGTTCGGGAACACTGAAGCTTTCTTT.

The chain uses TRBV5-1 and TRBJ2-5; D is unclear. Trimming took off 4 bases at V and 0 bases at J, with 4 bases between the two ends. Germline values: CDR1 SGHRS, CDR2 YFSETQ. This CDR3 is 12 amino acids long. The CDR3 region is CASSANQETQYF. The DNA of the CDR3 is TGCGCCAGCAGCGCGAACCAAGAGACCCAGTACTTC.

This clonotype was seen a handful of times. The genes are TRBV2 and TRBJ2-1, with D hard to call. The CDR3 covers 11 residues. Germline V gene data show CDR1 as SNHLY and CDR2 as FYNNEI. Trimming stripped 7 bases from V and 4 bases from J, with 5 bases between. The CDR3: CASIQYNEQFF. The CDR3 DNA reads as TGTGCCAGCATCCAGTACAATGAGCAGTTCTTC.

In this sample, this clonotype turned up a few times. The rearrangement joins TRBV12-3 or TRBV12-4 to TRBJ1-2; D not certain. There are 13 residues in the CDR3. Trimming cost V 2 bases and J 6 bases, with 10 bases left between them. The CDR3 sequence is CASSLYLTDGYTF. In DNA, the CDR3 is TGTGCCAGCAGTTTATATTTGACCGATGGCTACACCTTC.

This clonotype was observed once. The gene calls are TRBV5-4 and TRBJ1-1; 10 nucleotides match TRBD1. J was trimmed by 0 bases and V by 2 bases; bases with no gene match: 7. Germline CDR1 is SGHNT and CDR2 is YYREEE (reference sequence). The CDR3 length is 17 residues. CDR3: CASSFIRDRGMNTEAFF. The DNA of the CDR3 is TGTGCCAGCAGCTTCATCCGGGACAGGGGAATGAACACTGAAGCTTTCTTT.

A few counts support this clonotype. The chain employs TRBV7-6 and TRBJ2-2; either TRBD1 or TRBD2 may fit D (5 bases each). Per the germline V gene, CDR1 is SGHVS and CDR2 is FNYEAQ. The ends were cut back, 5 bases at V and 3 bases at J, with 10 bases in the middle. CDR3 length: 14 residues. The CDR3 nucleotides read TGTGCCAGCAGCGCCGAGGGGTACACCGGGGAGCTGTTTTTT. Translating it yields CASSAEGYTGELFF.

This clonotype was counted at least ten times. The V call is TRBV7-6, the J call TRBJ2-3; TRBD1 or TRBD2 may be the D gene (5 bases each). V lost 1 base to trimming and J lost 4 bases, with 9 bases between them. Germline CDR1 SGHVS, CDR2 FNYEAQ. The CDR3 covers 14 residues. Written as DNA, the CDR3 is TGTGCCAGCAGCTTAGGAGTGGGGGCAGATACGCAGTATTTT. It codes for CASSLGVGADTQYF. The full variable domain, its missing parts supplied by reference TRBV7-6 and TRBJ2-3, is GAGVSQSPRYKVTKRGQDVALRCDPISGHVSLYWYRQALGQGPEFLTYFNYEAQQDKSGLPNDRFSAERPEGSISTLTIQRTEQRDSAMYRCASSLGVGADTQYFGPGTRLTVL.

The gene calls are TRBV19 and TRBJ2-3; perhaps TRBD2 as D (5 bases). Germline-derived CDR1 and CDR2 are LNHDA and SQIVND (reference sequence). Trimming pared 1 base from V and 4 bases from J, leaving 9 bases between. This CDR3 contains 14 residues. CDR3 sequence reads: CASSIGFSADTQYF. Here the CDR3 DNA reads TGTGCCAGTAGTATAGGGTTTAGCGCAGATACGCAGTATTTT.

V is TRBV4-1 and J is TRBJ1-5, with D uncertain. The CDR3 consists of 15 residues. Trimming pared 0 bases from V and 2 bases from J, leaving 8 bases between. Germline V gene data show CDR1 as MGHRA and CDR2 as YSYEKL. Written as DNA, the CDR3 is TGCGCCAGCAGCCAAGATCCCACTGGCAATCAGCCCCAGCATTTT. Translation gives CASSQDPTGNQPQHF.

This sequence joins TRBV6-5 and TRBJ2-1; TRBD2 agrees at 9 bases. After removal of 0 bases from V and 1 base from J, the junction contained 1 base not matched to a gene. Germline values: CDR1 MNHEY, CDR2 SVGAGI. The CDR3 extends over 16 amino acids. The CDR3 region has the DNA TGTGCCAGCAGTTACTCAGCGGGGGGTTCCTACAATGAGCAGTTCTTC. Protein: CASSYSAGGSYNEQFF.

The chain has TRBV19 and TRBJ1-6; D remains ambiguous. V lost 9 bases and J 10 bases, leaving 13 bases between the germline ends. The CDR3 sequence is 12 residues long. CDR1 and CDR2 from the germline V gene are LNHDA and SQIVND (reference sequence). The CDR3: CASASGYSPLHF. For the CDR3, the DNA is TGTGCCAGCGCTAGTGGCTACTCACCCCTCCACTTT.

Concerning this clonotype itself: A much larger clone sits a single nucleotide away, making a read error possible. This chain uses TRBV24-1 with TRBJ2-2; D gene uncertain. Germline lookup yields CDR1 KGHDR and CDR2 SFDVKD. The CDR3 spans 16 residues. V was trimmed by 6 bases and J by 2 bases, leaving 15 bases between them. The CDR3 DNA sequence: TGTGCCACCAGTAATTCCACCCGCGCTAACACCGGGGAGCTGTTTTTT. This gives the protein CATSNSTRANTGELFF.

The chain joins TRBV7-8 to TRBJ2-2, with 14 nucleotides matching TRBD2. The germline gives CDR1 SGHVS, CDR2 FQNEAQ. V was clipped by 4 bases and J by 0 bases; unmatched bases: 10. The CDR3 has 20 residues. In DNA form, the CDR3 reads TGTGCCAGCAGCTACTATCCCGGACTAGCGGGGGGACCGAACACCGGGGAGCTGTTTTTT. This sequence encodes CASSYYPGLAGGPNTGELFF.

V and J are TRBV2 and TRBJ2-7, with 7 bases that match TRBD2. The CDR3 loop spans 12 amino acids. Germline V gene data show CDR1 as SNHLY and CDR2 as FYNNEI. The junction had 3 bases not matched to a gene; V was cut back by 3 bases and J by 7 bases. This CDR3 reads CASSDMGGEQYF. CDR3 bases: TGTGCCAGCAGTGATATGGGGGGGGAGCAGTACTTC.

The chain couples TRBV2 to TRBJ1-2, with 10 bases identical to TRBD1. V shed 1 base, J shed 6 bases, and the junction held 11 bases outside the gene matches. The CDR3 spans 17 residues. Germline V gene sequence: CDR1 SNHLY, CDR2 FYNNEI. The CDR3 coding sequence is TGTGCCAGCAGTGAAGGAAGGCCCCGGGACAGGGGAGATGGCTACACCTTC. It encodes CASSEGRPRDRGDGYTF. The full variable domain, with the rest looked up from reference TRBV2 and TRBJ1-2, is EPEVTQTPSHQVTQMGQEVILRCVPISNHLYFYWYRQILGQKVEFLVSFYNNEISEKSEIFDDQFSVERPDGSNFTLKIRSTKLEDSAMYFCASSEGRPRDRGDGYTFGSGTRLTVV.